Described below is a single TCR beta chain sequence and its context. Its antigen is undetermined. The CDR3 contains 15 residues. CDR1 is MNHEY and CDR2 is SVGAGI in the germline V gene. Trimming took 0 bases from V and 6 from J, leaving 11 bases between them. Sequencing used immunoSEQ multiplex PCR; TCRdb keeps in-frame clones, though not all of them. In the table there are around 120,000 clones, about 87% of which are singletons. This specimen belongs to a study of T cell responses to AZD1222 COVID-19 vaccine. General study points: Variant regions that are unmutated are reportedly the target of nearly half of spike-specific TCRs.

This TCR came from an adult in good health. The sequencing used peripheral blood, collected on day 0 of AZD1222 vaccination. V gene TRBV6-5 combines with J gene TRBJ2-2; no definite D call. CDR3 amino acids: CASSYSWERSGELFF. DNA for the CDR3: TGTGCCAGCAGTTACTCGTGGGAACGCTCCGGGGAGCTGTTTTTT.